This T cell receptor beta chain was found in a study of T cell responses to AZD1222 COVID-19 vaccine. General study points: Sampling that yielded the repertoires occurred only after the peak T cell response.

With regard to this clone: Antigen specificity is unknown.

The protocol was immunoSEQ multiplex PCR, while the TCRdb copy is restricted to in-frame clones and leaves out a portion. The table lists approximately 110,000 clones, roughly 84% of them singletons. CDR1 MNHNS and CDR2 SASEGT come from the germline V gene. The CDR3 runs 14 residues. The trim removed 2 bases at V and 4 bases at J, leaving 1 base unmatched. The receptor's source is an adult in good health. The chain links TRBV6-1 to TRBJ2-3; 9 bases fit TRBD2. Sequenced here: peripheral blood, sampled on day 0 of AZD1222 vaccination. The CDR3 region is CASSELAGPDTQYF. The DNA of the CDR3 is TGTGCCAGCAGTGAACTAGCGGGGCCAGATACGCAGTATTTT.